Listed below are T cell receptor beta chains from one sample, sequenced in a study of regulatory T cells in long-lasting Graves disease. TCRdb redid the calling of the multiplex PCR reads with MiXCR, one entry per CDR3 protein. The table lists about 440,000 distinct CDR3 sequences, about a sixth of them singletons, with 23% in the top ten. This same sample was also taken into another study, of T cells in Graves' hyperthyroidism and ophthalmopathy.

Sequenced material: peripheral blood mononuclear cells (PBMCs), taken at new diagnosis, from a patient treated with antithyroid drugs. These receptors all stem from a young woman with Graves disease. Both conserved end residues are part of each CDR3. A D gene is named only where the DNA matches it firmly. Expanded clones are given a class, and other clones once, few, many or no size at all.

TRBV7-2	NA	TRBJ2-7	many	TGTGCCAGCAGCTTAGCCTGGGGTCGACCCGGCGAGCAGTACTTC	CASSLAWGRPGEQYF
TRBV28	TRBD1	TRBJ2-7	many	TGTGCCAGCAGAAGACCAGGGGGCGAGCAGTACTTC	CASRRPGGEQYF
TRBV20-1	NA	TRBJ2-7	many	TGCAGTGCTACAGCGGCTTGGGAGCAGTACTTC	CSATAAWEQYF
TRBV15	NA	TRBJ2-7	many	TGTGCCACCGGGGCACCCAACTACGAGCAGTACTTC	CATGAPNYEQYF
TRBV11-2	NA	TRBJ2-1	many	TGTGCCAGCAGCTTAGAGGGGCCAGGCTACAATGAGCAGTTCTTC	CASSLEGPGYNEQFF
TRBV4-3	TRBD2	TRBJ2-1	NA	TGCGCCAGCAGCCAAACTAGCGGGAGATTCGATGAGCAGTTCTTC	CASSQTSGRFDEQFF
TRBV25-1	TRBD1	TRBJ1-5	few	TGTGCCAGCAGTGAAGCCGGACAGGCAGGACATCAGCCCCAGCATTTT	CASSEAGQAGHQPQHF
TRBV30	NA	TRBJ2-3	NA	TGTGCCTGGAACCTCGGGGGACACACAGATACGCAGTATTTT	CAWNLGGHTDTQYF
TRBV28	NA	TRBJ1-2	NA	TGTGCCAGCACCGACAGGCCTGACGGCTACACCTTC	CASTDRPDGYTF
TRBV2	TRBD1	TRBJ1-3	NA	TGTGCCAGCAGTCCTTGGACAGGCACCTCTGGAAACACCATATATTTT	CASSPWTGTSGNTIYF
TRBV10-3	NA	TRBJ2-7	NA	TGTGCCATCACTCTTAATGGGGACTACGAGCAGTACTTC	CAITLNGDYEQYF
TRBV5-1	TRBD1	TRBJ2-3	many	TGTGCCAGCAGCTTAGGACAGGGACTAGATACGCAGTATTTT	CASSLGQGLDTQYF
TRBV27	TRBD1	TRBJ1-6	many	TGTGCCAGCAGCCCCGGGACAGGGTGGAAGCATTCACCCCTCCACTTT	CASSPGTGWKHSPLHF
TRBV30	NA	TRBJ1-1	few	TGTGCCTGGAGTGTATTGGGGGGGGCGAACACTGAAGCTTTCTTT	CAWSVLGGANTEAFF
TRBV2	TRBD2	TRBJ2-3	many	TGTGCCAGCAGGAGGAGCGGGAGGGCAGATACGCAGTATTTT	CASRRSGRADTQYF
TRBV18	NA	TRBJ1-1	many	TGTGCCAGCTCACCACTATGGAGGGGTAACACTGAAGCTTTCTTT	CASSPLWRGNTEAFF
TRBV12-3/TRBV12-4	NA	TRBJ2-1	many	TGTGCCAGCAGCACCGGGACTTTCTACTTCAATGAGCAGTTCTTC	CASSTGTFYFNEQFF
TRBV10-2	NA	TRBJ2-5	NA	TGCGCCAGCAGTGACCCAGGGAACGGAGAGACCCAGTACTTC	CASSDPGNGETQYF
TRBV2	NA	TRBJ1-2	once	TGTGCCAGCAGTGAAAGACAGGAGGTTGGCTACACCTTC	CASSERQEVGYTF
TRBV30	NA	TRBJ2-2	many	TGTGCCTGGAGTCCGTTAGCTGTTACCGGGGAGCTGTTTTTT	CAWSPLAVTGELFF
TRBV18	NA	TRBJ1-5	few	TGTGCCAGCTCACCTAACCCAGGGAGTTTGAATCAGCCCCAGCATTTT	CASSPNPGSLNQPQHF
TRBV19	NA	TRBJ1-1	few	TGTGCCAGTAGTATCACATTACTGAACACTGAAGCTTTCTTT	CASSITLLNTEAFF
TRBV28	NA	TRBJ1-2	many	TGTGCCAGCAGTACAGGACCTTCGGGTGGCTACACCTTC	CASSTGPSGGYTF
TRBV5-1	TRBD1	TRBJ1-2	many	TGCGCCAGCAGCTTCGGACAGGGTCACTATGGCTACACCTTC	CASSFGQGHYGYTF
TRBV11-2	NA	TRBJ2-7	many	TGTGCCAGCAGCTTGGAGACCCATTACGAGCAGTACTTC	CASSLETHYEQYF
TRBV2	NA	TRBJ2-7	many	TGTGCCAGCAGGAGGGGCGCGGGTGCCCTCTCCGAGCAGTACTTC	CASRRGAGALSEQYF
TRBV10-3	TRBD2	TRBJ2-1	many	TGTGCCATCAGTGGGGGCGGACTAGCGGGGAACAATGAGCAGTTCTTC	CAISGGGLAGNNEQFF
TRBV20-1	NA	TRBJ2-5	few	TGCAGTGCTAGTTCGAGTAAAGAGACCCAGTACTTC	CSASSSKETQYF
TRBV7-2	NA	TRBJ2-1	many	TGTGCCAGCAGCTTGCGGGCTGCCGGGCAGTTCTTC	CASSLRAAGQFF
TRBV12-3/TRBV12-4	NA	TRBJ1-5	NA	TGTGCCAGCAGTCACGGCCTTCATCAGCCCCAGCATTTT	CASSHGLHQPQHF
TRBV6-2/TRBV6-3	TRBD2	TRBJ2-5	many	TGTGCCAGCAGTACTAGCGGGATGTTAGAGACCCAGTACTTC	CASSTSGMLETQYF
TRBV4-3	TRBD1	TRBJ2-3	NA	TGCGCCAGCAGCCAAAGTATCGGGACAGGGGGCTTCCCAGATACGCAGTATTTT	CASSQSIGTGGFPDTQYF
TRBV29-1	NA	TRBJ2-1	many	TGCAGCGTTGAACGAGTAGGACCCTACAATGAGCAGTTCTTC	CSVERVGPYNEQFF
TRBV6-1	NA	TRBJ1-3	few	TGTGCCAGCAGCGAAACAGGTGGATCTGGAAACACCATATATTTT	CASSETGGSGNTIYF
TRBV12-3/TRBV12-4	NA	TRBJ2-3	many	TGTGCCAGCGGGGCGGTCCCAGATACGCAGTATTTT	CASGAVPDTQYF
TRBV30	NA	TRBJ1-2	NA	TGTGCCTGGACTCTACAGGCTGGATATGGCTACACCTTC	CAWTLQAGYGYTF
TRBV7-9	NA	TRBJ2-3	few	TGTGCCAGCAGCTTATTTTTGGGTTCGAACACAGATACGCAGTATTTT	CASSLFLGSNTDTQYF
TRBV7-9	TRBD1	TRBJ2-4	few	TGTGCCAGCAGCCCCTATCCGGGACAGGCGGAAAACATTCAGTACTTC	CASSPYPGQAENIQYF
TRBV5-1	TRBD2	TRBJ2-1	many	TGCGCCAGCAGGGACCTGACTAGCGAGAATGAGCAGTTCTTC	CASRDLTSENEQFF
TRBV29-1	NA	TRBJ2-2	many	TGCAGCGTTTATGACAGGGGGGAGCTGTTTTTT	CSVYDRGELFF
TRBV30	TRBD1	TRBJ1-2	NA	TGTGCCTGGAGTGTGGACAGGCACTATGGCTACACCTTC	CAWSVDRHYGYTF
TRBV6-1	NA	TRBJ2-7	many	TGTGCCAGCACAGAGCGGCGGCCCACCTACGAGCAGTACTTC	CASTERRPTYEQYF
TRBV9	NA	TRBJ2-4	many	TGTGCCAGCAGCGCAAAACAGGGCGAAAACATTCAGTACTTC	CASSAKQGENIQYF
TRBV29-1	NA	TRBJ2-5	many	TGCAGCGTTGAAGGGATGCTAGCGAGCCGACAAGAGACCCAGTACTTC	CSVEGMLASRQETQYF
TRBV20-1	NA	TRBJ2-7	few	TGCAGTGCCCCTGAAAGATCCGTTCCCCTCTACGAGCAGTACTTC	CSAPERSVPLYEQYF
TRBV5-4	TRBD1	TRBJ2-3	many	TGTGCCAGCAGCCCGCTTGGACAGGGTCCTGATACGCAGTATTTT	CASSPLGQGPDTQYF
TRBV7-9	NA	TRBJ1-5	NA	TGTGCCAGCAGCTCACCACAGGGCACGCCCCAGCATTTT	CASSSPQGTPQHF
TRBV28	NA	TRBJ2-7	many	TGTGCCAGCAGTTGGAGTGGGTACGAGCAGTACTTC	CASSWSGYEQYF
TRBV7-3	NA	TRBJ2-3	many	TGTGCCAGCAGCTTAATTGGCCCCGCGGGAGATACGCAGTATTTT	CASSLIGPAGDTQYF
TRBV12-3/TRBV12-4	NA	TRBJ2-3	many	TGTGCCAGCAGGTATAGCGGCGAGGATACGCAGTATTTT	CASRYSGEDTQYF
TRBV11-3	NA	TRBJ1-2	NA	TGTGCCAGCACTCGTGAGGTGCAATTCAACTATGGCTACACCTTC	CASTREVQFNYGYTF